This paragraph reports one T cell receptor beta chain. The data were obtained in a study of tumor-infiltrating lymphocytes in oesophageal squamous cell carcinoma. Via MiXCR, TCRdb re-called the PCR reads, giving one row per CDR3 protein. In the table there are about 12,000 distinct CDR3 sequences, 55% to 65% of which are singletons. CDR3 length equals 9 residues. The germline V gene has CDR1 MNHNS and CDR2 SASEGT. The sequencing input was esophageal tumor tissue. This receptor was identified in a female donor with esophageal squamous cell carcinoma. The chain couples TRBV6-1 to TRBJ2-5; D remains ambiguous. The J call may be incorrect, as the DNA end agrees better with TRBJ2-7. CDR3 in DNA: TGTGTTCCTTTGGCCGAGCAGTACTTC. As protein: CVPLAEQYF.